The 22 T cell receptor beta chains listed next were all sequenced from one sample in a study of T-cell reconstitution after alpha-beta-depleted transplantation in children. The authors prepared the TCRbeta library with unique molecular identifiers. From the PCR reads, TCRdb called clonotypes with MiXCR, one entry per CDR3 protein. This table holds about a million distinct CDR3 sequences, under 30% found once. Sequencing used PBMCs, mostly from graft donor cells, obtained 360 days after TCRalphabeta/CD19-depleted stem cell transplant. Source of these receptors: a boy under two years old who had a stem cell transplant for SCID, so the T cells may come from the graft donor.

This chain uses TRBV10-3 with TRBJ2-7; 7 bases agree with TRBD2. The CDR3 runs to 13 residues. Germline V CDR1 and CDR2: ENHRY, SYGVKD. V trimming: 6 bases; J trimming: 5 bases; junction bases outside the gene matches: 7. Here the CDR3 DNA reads TGTGCCATCAGGGAGCGGGGAAGGAACGAGCAGTACTTC. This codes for CAIRERGRNEQYF.

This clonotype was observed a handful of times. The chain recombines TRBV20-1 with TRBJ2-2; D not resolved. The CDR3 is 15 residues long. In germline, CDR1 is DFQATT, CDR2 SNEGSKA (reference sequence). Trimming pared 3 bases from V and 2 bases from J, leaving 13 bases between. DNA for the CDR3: TGCAGTGCTAGGTCCGACTGGGCTAACACCGGGGAGCTGTTTTTT. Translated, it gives CSARSDWANTGELFF.

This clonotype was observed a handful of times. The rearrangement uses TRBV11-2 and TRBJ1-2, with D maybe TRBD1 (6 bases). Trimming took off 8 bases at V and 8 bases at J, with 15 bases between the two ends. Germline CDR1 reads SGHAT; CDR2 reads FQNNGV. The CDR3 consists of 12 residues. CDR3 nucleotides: TGTGCCAGCCTGGGGGCAGGGCTCGGCTACACCTTC. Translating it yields CASLGAGLGYTF. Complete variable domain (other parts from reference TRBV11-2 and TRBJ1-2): EAGVAQSPRYKIIEKRQSVAFWCNPISGHATLYWYQQILGQGPKLLIQFQNNGVVDDSQLPKDRFSAERLKGVDSTLKIQPAKLEDSAVYLCASLGAGLGYTFGSGTRLTVV.

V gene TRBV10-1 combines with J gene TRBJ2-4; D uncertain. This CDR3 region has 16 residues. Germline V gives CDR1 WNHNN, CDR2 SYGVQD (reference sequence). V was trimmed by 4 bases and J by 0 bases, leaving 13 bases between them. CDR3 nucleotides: TGCGCCAGCAGTGGTCCCCCTCGAAGAGCCAAAAACATTCAGTACTTC. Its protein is CASSGPPRRAKNIQYF.

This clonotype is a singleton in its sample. DNA for the CDR3: TGTGCCAGCAGCTTAGGTTGGGCTACCGATGAGCAGTTCTTC. This gives the protein CASSLGWATDEQFF. J is TRBJ2-1 and V is TRBV7-9; D is unclear. Germline CDR1 is SEHNR and CDR2 is FQNEAQ (reference sequence). The length of the CDR3 is 14 residues. The V and J ends lost 1 base and 8 bases respectively, with 12 bases between them.

The CDR3 protein is CASRVDSSTDTQYF. The CDR3 DNA reads TGCGCCAGCAGAGTGGACAGCAGCACAGATACGCAGTATTTT. V gene TRBV5-1 combines with J gene TRBJ2-3; D perhaps matches TRBD1 (6 bases). V lost 5 bases and J 0 bases, leaving 10 bases between the germline ends. This CDR3 is 14 amino acids long. Germline-derived CDR1 and CDR2 are SGHRS and YFSETQ.

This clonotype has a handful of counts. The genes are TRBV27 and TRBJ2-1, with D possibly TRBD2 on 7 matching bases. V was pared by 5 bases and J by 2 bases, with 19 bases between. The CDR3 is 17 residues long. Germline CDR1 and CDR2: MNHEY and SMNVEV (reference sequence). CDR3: CASSPRGAGRTYNEQFF. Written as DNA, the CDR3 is TGTGCCAGCAGTCCGAGGGGGGCCGGGAGGACCTACAATGAGCAGTTCTTC.

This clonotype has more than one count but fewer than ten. CDR3 sequence reads: CASSYQLGTDTQYF. Here the CDR3 DNA reads TGTGCCAGCAGTTACCAATTGGGCACAGATACGCAGTATTTT. The chain joins TRBV27 to TRBJ2-3; D not certain. Germline assignment: CDR1 MNHEY and CDR2 SMNVEV (reference sequence). The CDR3 length is 14 residues. Trimming left V 4 bases short and J 1 base short, with 9 bases between.

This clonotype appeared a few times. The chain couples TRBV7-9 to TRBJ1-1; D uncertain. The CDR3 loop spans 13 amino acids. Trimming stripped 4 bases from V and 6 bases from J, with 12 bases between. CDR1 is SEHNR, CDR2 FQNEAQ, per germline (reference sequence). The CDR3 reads CASSSPSGSEAFF. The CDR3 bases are TGTGCCAGCAGCTCCCCATCGGGCTCTGAAGCTTTCTTT. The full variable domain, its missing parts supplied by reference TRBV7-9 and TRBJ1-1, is DTGVSQNPRHKITKRGQNVTFRCDPISEHNRLYWYRQTLGQGPEFLTYFQNEAQLEKSRLLSDRFSAERPKGSFSTLEIQRTEQGDSAMYLCASSSPSGSEAFFGQGTRLTVV.

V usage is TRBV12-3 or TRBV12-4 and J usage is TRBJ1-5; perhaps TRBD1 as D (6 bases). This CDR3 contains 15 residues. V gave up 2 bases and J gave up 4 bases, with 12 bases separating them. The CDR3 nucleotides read TGTGCCAGCAGTTTAAAGGGCCAGGGGAATCAGCCCCAGCATTTT. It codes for CASSLKGQGNQPQHF.

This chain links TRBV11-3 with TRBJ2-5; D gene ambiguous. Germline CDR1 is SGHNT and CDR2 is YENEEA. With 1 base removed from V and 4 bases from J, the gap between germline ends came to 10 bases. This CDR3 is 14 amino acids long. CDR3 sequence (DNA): TGTGCCAGCAGCTTAGGCGTAGATCGAGAGACCCAGTACTTC. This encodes CASSLGVDRETQYF.

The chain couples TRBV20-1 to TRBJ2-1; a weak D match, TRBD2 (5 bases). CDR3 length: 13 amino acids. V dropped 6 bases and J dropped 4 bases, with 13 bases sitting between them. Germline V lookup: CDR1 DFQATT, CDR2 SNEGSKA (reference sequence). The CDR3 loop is CSAALGGYNEQFF. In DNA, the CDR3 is TGCAGTGCGGCGCTGGGCGGGTACAATGAGCAGTTCTTC.

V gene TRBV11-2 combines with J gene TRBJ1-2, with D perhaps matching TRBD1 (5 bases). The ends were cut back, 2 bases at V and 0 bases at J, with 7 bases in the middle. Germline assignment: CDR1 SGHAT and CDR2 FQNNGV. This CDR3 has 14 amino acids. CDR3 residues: CASSLPGSNYGYTF. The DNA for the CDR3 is TGTGCCAGCAGCTTACCAGGGTCTAACTATGGCTACACCTTC.

The CDR3: CASSFWGTPGTGELFF. The CDR3 region has the DNA TGTGCCAGCAGCTTTTGGGGCACCCCGGGCACCGGGGAGCTGTTTTTT. This chain uses TRBV5-5 with TRBJ2-2, with D tentatively TRBD1 (5 bases). The germline gives CDR1 SGHKS, CDR2 YYEKEE (reference sequence). This CDR3 is built from 16 residues. V was cut by 2 bases and J by 4 bases, with 15 bases left in between. Drawing the rest from reference TRBV5-5 and TRBJ2-2, the complete variable domain is DAGVTQSPTHLIKTRGQQVTLRCSPISGHKSVSWYQQVLGQGPQFIFQYYEKEERGRGNFPDRFSARQFPNYSSELNVNALLLGDSALYLCASSFWGTPGTGELFFGEGSRLTVL.

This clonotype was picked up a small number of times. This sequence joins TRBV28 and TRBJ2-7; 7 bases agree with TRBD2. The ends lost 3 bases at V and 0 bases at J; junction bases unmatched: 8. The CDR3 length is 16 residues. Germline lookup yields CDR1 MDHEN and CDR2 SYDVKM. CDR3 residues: CASSFRPRTSSYEQYF. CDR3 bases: TGTGCCAGCAGTTTCCGCCCCAGGACTAGCTCCTACGAGCAGTACTTC.

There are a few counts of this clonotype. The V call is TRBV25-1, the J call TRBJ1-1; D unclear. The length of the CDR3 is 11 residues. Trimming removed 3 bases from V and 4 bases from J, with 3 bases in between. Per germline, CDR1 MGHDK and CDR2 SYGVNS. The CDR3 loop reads CASSDFTEAFF. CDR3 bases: TGTGCCAGCAGTGATTTCACTGAAGCTTTCTTT.

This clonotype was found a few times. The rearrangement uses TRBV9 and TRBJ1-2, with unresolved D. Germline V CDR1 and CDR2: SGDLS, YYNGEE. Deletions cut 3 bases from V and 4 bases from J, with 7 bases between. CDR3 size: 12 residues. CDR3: CASSATSYGYTF. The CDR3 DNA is TGTGCCAGCAGCGCGACCAGCTATGGCTACACCTTC.

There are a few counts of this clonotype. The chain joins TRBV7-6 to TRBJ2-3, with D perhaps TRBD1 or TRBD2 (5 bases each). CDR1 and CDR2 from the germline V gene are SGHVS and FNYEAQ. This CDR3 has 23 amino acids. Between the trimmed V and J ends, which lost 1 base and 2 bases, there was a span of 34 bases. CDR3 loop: CASSLVPEPGPMNFRFITDTQYF. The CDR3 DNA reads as TGTGCCAGCAGCTTAGTACCCGAACCGGGACCCATGAATTTTCGTTTTATCACAGATACGCAGTATTTT.

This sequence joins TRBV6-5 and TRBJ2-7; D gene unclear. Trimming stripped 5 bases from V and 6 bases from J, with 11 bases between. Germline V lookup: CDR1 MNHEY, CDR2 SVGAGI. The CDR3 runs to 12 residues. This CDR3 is CASSVPWGEQYF. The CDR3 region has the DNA TGTGCCAGCAGTGTACCATGGGGCGAGCAGTACTTC.

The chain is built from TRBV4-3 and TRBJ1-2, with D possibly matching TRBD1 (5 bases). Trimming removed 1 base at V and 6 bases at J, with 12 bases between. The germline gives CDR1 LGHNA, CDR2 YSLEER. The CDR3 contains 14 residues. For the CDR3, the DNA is TGCGCCAGCAGCCAAGGGACATTTTACGATGGCTACACCTTC. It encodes CASSQGTFYDGYTF.

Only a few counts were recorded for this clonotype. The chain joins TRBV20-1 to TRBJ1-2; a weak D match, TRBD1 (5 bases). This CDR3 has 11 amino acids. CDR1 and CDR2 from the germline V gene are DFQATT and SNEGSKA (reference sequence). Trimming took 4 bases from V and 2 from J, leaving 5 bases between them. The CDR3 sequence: CSATGNYGYTF. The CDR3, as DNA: TGCAGTGCTACAGGGAACTATGGCTACACCTTC.

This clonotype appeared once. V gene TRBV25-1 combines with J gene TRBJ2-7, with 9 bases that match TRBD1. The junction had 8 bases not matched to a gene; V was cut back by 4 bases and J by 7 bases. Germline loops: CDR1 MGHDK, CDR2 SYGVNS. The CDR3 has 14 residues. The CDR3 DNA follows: TGTGCCAGCAGTGGGACAGGGGCGCGTCGGGAGCAGTACTTC. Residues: CASSGTGARREQYF.